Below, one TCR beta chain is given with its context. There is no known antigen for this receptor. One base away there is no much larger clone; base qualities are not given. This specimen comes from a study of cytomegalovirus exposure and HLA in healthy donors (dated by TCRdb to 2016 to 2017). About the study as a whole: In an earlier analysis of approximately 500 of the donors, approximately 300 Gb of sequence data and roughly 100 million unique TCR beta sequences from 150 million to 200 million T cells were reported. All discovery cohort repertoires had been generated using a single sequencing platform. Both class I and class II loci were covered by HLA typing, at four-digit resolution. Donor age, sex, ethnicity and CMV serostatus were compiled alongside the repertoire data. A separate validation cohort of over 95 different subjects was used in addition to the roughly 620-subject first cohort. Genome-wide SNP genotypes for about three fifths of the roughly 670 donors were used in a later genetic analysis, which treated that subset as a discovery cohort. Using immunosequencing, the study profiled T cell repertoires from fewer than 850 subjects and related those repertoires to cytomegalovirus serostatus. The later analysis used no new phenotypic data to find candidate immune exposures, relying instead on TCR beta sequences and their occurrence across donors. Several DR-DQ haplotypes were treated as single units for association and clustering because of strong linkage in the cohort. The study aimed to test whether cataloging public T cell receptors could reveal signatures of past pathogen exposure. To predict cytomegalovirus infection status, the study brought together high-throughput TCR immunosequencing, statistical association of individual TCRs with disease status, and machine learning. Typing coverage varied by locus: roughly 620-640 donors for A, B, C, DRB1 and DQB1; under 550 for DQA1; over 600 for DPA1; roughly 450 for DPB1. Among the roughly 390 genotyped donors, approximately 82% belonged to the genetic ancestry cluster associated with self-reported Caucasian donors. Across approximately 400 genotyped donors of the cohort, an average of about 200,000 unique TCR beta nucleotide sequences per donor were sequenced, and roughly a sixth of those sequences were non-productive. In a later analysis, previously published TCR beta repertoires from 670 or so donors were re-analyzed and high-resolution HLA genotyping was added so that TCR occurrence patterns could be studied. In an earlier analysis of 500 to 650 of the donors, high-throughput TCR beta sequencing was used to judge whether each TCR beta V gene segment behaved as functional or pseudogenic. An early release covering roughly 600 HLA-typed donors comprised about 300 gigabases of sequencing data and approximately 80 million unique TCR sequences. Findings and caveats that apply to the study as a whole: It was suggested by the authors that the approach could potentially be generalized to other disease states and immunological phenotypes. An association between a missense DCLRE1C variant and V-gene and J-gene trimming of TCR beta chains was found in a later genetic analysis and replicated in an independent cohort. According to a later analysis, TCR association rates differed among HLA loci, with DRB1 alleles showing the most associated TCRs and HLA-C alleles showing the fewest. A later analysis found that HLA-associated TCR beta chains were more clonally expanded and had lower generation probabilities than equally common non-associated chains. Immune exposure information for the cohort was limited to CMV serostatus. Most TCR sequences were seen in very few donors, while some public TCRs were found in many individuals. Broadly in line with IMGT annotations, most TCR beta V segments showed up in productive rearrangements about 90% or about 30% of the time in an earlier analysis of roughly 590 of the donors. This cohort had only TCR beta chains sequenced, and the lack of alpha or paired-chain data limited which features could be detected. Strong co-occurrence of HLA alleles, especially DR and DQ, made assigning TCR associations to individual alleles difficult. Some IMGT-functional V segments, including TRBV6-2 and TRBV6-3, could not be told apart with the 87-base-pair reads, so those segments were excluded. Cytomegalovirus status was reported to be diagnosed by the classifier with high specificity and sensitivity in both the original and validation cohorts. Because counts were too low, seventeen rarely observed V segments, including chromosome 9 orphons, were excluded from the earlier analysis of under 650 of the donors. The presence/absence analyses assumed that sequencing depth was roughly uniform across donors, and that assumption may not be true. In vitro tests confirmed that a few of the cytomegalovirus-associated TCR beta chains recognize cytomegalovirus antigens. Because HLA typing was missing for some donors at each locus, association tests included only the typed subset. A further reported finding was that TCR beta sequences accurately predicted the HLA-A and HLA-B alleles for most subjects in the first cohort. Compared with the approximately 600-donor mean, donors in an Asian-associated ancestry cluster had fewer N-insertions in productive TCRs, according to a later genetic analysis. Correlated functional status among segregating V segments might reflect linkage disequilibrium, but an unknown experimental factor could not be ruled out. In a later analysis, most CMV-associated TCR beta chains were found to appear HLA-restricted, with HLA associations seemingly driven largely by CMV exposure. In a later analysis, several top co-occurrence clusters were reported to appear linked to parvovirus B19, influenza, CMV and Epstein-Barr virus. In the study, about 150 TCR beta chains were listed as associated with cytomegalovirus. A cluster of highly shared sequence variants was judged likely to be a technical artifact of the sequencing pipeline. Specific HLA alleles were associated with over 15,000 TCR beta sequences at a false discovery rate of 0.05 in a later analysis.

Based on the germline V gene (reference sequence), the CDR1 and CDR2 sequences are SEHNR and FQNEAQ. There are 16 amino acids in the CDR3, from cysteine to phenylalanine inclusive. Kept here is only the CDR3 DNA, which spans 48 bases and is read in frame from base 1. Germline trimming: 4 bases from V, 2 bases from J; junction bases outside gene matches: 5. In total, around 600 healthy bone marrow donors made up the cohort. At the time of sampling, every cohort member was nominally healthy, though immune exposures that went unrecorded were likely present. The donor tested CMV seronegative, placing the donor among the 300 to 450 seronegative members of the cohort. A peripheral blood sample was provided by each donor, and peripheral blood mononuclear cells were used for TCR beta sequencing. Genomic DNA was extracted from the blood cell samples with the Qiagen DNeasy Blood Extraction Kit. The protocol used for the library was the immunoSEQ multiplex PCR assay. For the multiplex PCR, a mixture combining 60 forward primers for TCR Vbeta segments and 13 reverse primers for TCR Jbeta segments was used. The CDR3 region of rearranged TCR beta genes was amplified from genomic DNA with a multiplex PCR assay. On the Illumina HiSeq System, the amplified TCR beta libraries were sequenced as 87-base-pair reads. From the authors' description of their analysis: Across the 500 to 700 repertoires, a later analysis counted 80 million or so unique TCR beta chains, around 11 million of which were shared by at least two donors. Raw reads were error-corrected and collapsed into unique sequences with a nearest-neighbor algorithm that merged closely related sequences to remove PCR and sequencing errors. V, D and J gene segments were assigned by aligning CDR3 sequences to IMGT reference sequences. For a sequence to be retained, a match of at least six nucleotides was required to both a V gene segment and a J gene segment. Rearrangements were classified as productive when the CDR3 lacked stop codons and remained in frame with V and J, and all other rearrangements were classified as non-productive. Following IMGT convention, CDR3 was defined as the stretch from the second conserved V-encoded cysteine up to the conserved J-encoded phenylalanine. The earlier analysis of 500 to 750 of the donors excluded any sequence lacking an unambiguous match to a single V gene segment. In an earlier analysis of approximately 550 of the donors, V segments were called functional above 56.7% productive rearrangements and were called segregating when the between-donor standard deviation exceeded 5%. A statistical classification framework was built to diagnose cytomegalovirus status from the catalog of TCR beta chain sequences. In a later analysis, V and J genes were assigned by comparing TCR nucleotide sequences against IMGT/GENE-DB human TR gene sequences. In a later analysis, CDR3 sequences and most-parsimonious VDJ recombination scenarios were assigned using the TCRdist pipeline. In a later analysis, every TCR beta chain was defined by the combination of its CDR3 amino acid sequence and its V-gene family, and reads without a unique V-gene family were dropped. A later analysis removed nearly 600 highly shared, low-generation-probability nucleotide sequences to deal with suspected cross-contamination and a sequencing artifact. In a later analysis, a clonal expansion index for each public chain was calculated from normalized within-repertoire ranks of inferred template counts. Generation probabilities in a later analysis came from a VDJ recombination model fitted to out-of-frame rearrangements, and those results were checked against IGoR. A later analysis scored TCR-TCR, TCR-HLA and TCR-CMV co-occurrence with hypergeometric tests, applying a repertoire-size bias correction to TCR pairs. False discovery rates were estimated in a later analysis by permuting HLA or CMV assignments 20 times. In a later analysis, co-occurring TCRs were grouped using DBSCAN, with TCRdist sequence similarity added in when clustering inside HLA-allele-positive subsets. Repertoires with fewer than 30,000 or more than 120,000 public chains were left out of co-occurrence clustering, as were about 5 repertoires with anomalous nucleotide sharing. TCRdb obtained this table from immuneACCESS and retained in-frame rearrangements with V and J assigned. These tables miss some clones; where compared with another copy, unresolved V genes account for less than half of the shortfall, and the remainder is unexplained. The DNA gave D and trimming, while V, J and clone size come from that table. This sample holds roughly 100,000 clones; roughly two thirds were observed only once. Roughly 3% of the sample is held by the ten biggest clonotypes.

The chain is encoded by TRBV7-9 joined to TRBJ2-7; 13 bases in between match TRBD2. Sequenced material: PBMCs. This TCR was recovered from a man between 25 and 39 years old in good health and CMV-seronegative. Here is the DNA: TGTGCCAGCAGCTCGAGCGGGACTAGCGGGACCTACGAGCAGTACTTC. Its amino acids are CASSSSGTSGTYEQYF. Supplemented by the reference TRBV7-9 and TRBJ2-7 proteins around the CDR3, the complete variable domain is DTGVSQNPRHKITKRGQNVTFRCDPISEHNRLYWYRQTLGQGPEFLTYFQNEAQLEKSRLLSDRFSAERPKGSFSTLEIQRTEQGDSAMYLCASSSSGTSGTYEQYFGPGTRLTVT.